Listed here are 10 T cell receptor beta chains from one sample, sequenced in a study of blood T cell repertoires in COVID-19. Produced via immunoSEQ multiplex PCR; TCRdb's table is partial and in-frame only. The sample contains a few hundred thousand clones, about nine tenths of which appear only once. What was sequenced was peripheral blood. The receptors here all came from a man aged 25-45 years who had recovered from COVID-19.

This chain joins TRBV7-9 and TRBJ2-6, with 8 nucleotides matching TRBD1. Germline assignment: CDR1 SEHNR and CDR2 FQNEAQ (reference sequence). This CDR3 spans 17 amino acids. J lost 3 bases, V lost 0 bases, and 4 bases had no gene match. DNA for the CDR3: TGTGCCAGCAGCTTAGCCCGGACAGGGTATGGGGCCAACGTCCTGACTTTC. Translation: CASSLARTGYGANVLTF.

The chain uses TRBV5-6 and TRBJ2-1; D might be TRBD1 (6 bases). V lost 0 bases and J lost 2, with 9 bases in between. The germline V gene has CDR1 SGHDT and CDR2 YYEEEE. This CDR3 spans 15 amino acids. In DNA, the CDR3 is TGTGCCAGCAGCTTGGTGCAGGGGCCCTACAATGAGCAGTTCTTC. This gives the protein CASSLVQGPYNEQFF.

The chain uses TRBV29-1 and TRBJ1-5, with D maybe TRBD1 (5 bases). V gave up 8 bases and J gave up 7 bases, with 24 bases separating them. This CDR3 has 15 amino acids. From germline, CDR1 is SQVTM and CDR2 ANQGSEA. The CDR3 reads CSFQWGEGRGQPQHF. For the CDR3, the DNA is TGCAGCTTCCAGTGGGGGGAGGGGCGGGGCCAGCCCCAGCATTTT.

This chain's CDR3 is CAITSGPSNQPQHF. As DNA, the CDR3 is TGTGCTATAACCAGCGGTCCAAGCAATCAGCCCCAGCATTTT. The gene calls are TRBV7-2 and TRBJ1-5; D gene unclear. The V gene's germline CDR1 is SGHTA and CDR2 FQGNSA. The length of the CDR3 is 14 residues.

This chain joins TRBV6-5 and TRBJ1-2, with D unresolved. Germline V gene sequence: CDR1 MNHEY, CDR2 SVGAGI. The CDR3 sequence is 12 residues long. V was trimmed by 6 bases and J by 5 bases, leaving 10 bases between them. The CDR3 DNA sequence: TGTGCCAGCAGCAACAGTCTTTATGGCTACACCTTC. Its translation: CASSNSLYGYTF.

The genes are TRBV6-5 and TRBJ2-7; possible D gene TRBD2, 5 bases. The length of the CDR3 is 15 residues. Germline assignment: CDR1 MNHEY and CDR2 SVGAGI. The germline V and J ends were trimmed by 5 bases and 5 bases, with 19 bases remaining between them. CDR3 amino acids: CASSPHSDFHDEQYF. The CDR3 DNA sequence: TGTGCCAGCAGTCCCCACTCGGACTTCCATGACGAGCAGTACTTC.

V usage is TRBV7-8 and J usage is TRBJ1-1, with a possible D match to TRBD1 (5 bases). The CDR3 extends over 13 amino acids. Trimming took 9 bases from V and 6 from J, leaving 17 bases between them. Looked up from germline, CDR1 is SGHVS and CDR2 is FQNEAQ. CDR3 residues: CASIAQGWAEAFF. In DNA form, the CDR3 reads TGTGCCAGTATCGCTCAGGGTTGGGCTGAAGCTTTCTTT.

The chain is built from TRBV19 and TRBJ1-1; the D gene is possibly TRBD1 (5 bases). The germline V gene has CDR1 LNHDA and CDR2 SQIVND (reference sequence). This CDR3 is 15 amino acids long. The germline V and J ends were trimmed by 5 bases and 1 base, with 14 bases remaining between them. CDR3 residues: CASSPRVAANTEAFF. CDR3 sequence (DNA): TGTGCCAGTAGTCCCAGGGTGGCCGCGAACACTGAAGCTTTCTTT.

This rearrangement joins TRBV30 to TRBJ1-5, with 8 nucleotides matching TRBD1. The V and J ends lost 2 bases and 6 bases, in that order; junction bases with no gene match: 9. In germline, CDR1 is GTSNPN, CDR2 SVGIG (reference sequence). This CDR3 spans 15 amino acids. The CDR3 coding sequence is TGTGCCTGGAGTCTCACCCCAGGGGGCAGTCAGCCCCAGCATTTT. Translated, it gives CAWSLTPGGSQPQHF.

The gene calls are TRBV9 and TRBJ2-6, with D hard to call. This CDR3 region has 15 residues. The V and J ends lost 4 bases and 0 bases respectively, with 8 bases between them. CDR1 and CDR2 from the germline V gene are SGDLS and YYNGEE. CDR3 DNA sequence: TGTGCCAGCAGCCCTCCGGGCTCTGGGGCCAACGTCCTGACTTTC. Protein sequence: CASSPPGSGANVLTF.